This T cell receptor beta chain was sequenced for a study of cytotoxic CD8 clonotypes in ibrutinib-treated CLL. The V gene's germline CDR1 is SGHTA and CDR2 FQGNSA. Trimming took 5 bases from V and 3 from J, leaving 14 bases between them. CDR3 length equals 15 residues. Produced via immunoSEQ multiplex PCR; TCRdb's table is partial and in-frame only. Of 19,000 or so clones listed, roughly 60% are singletons. The source material was PBMCs, sampled after 12 months of ibrutinib treatment. This TCR was recovered from a human donor with chronic lymphocytic leukemia. The chain joins TRBV7-2 to TRBJ1-3; D gene uncertain. The CDR3 sequence is CASSPHQVDGNTIYF. The CDR3 coding sequence is TGTGCCAGCAGCCCGCATCAGGTAGATGGAAACACCATATATTTT.